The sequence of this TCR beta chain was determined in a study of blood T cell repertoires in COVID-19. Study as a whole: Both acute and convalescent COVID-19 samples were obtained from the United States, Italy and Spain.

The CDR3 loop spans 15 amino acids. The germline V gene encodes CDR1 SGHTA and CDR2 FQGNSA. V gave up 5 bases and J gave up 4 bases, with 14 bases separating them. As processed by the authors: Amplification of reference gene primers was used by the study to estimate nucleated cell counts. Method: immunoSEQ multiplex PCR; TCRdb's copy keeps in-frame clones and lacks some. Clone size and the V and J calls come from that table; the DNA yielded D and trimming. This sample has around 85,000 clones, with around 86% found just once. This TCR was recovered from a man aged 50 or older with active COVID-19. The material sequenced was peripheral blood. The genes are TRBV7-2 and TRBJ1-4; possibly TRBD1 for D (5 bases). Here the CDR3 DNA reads TGTGCCAGCAGCCTGGAGGGGATCGATAATGAAAAACTGTTTTTT. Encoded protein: CASSLEGIDNEKLFF.